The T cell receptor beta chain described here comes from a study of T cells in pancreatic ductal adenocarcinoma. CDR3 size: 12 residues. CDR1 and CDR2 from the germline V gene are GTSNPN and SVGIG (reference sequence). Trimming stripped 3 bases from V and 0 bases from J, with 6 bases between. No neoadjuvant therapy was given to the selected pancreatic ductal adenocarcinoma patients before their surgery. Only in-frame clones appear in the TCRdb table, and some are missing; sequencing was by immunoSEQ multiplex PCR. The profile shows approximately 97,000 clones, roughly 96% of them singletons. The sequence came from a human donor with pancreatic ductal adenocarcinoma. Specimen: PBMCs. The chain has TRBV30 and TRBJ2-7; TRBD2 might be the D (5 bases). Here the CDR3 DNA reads TGTGCCTGGAGAGGGAGCTCCTACGAGCAGTACTTC. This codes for CAWRGSSYEQYF.